This T cell receptor (beta chain) was identified in a study of shared clonotypes between healthy human individuals. The CDR3 totals 13 residues. V dropped 6 bases and J dropped 3 bases, with 8 bases sitting between them. Per the germline V gene, CDR1 is SGHTA and CDR2 is FQGTGA. Sequenced by immunoSEQ multiplex PCR; TCRdb stores in-frame clones only, minus some. The sample lists some 1.5 million clones, more than 95% seen once, with 1% to 1.5% in the top ten. This receptor was obtained from a man aged 25 to 40 in good health. The genes are TRBV7-3 and TRBJ2-2; the D is unclear. Sequences were obtained from naive CD4+ T cells sorted from blood. Stated subset: CD45RA+ positively selected. This chain's CDR3 is CASSSVHTGELFF. The CDR3 nucleotides read TGTGCCAGCAGTTCAGTCCACACCGGGGAGCTGTTTTTT.